This T cell receptor beta chain was sequenced in a study of OX40 agonist ivuxolimab in advanced cancers. Context from the whole study: Ivuxolimab, which targeted the costimulatory receptor OX40 (CD134), was an agonistic, fully human IgG2 monoclonal antibody. Intravenous ivuxolimab was administered to patients every 2 weeks at six dose levels: 0.01, 0.1, 0.3, 1.5, 3 and 10 mg/kg. Of the approximately 50 dose-escalation patients, hepatocellular carcinoma was present in some 19, melanoma in approximately 15, renal cell carcinoma in 9 and head and neck cancer in 9. A male proportion of under 85% and a mean age of about 60 years, ranging from 23 to 79, were recorded for the dose-escalation cohort. Prior anti-PD-1, anti-PD-L1 or anti-CTLA-4 therapy was permitted, and 40% of dose-escalation patients had received checkpoint inhibitors. Partial responses occurred in three dose-escalation patients, of whom one had hepatocellular carcinoma and two had cutaneous melanoma. The purpose of peripheral TCRbeta sequencing was to test whether ivuxolimab changed TCR sequence diversity and led to clonal T-cell expansion. The monotherapy dose-escalation portion (N ≈ 52 patients) of the phase I ivuxolimab trial is reported in the paper. Beyond this particular receptor, the publication reports: After ivuxolimab, more expanded clones were found on average in CD8+ T cells than in CD4+ T cells. Low levels of normalized T-cell clonal expansion were also seen in some patients who did not respond. At doses of 0.1 to 3.0 mg/kg, clonal expansion of both CD4+ and CD8+ blood T cells was observed from baseline to week 6. In the 0.1-3.0 mg/kg groups, partial responders had among the lowest normalized peripheral clonal expansion, particularly in CD8+ T cells. Antigen specificity was not determined for the clonally expanded peripheral T cells.

Genomic DNA was extracted from sorted cells for sequencing of the TCRbeta CDR3 region. The immunoSEQ Assay was used for sequencing of TCRbeta CDR3 regions. TCRdb holds this immuneACCESS table with in-frame rearrangements only. Some clones are missing; in checked studies, unresolved V genes explain under half, and the rest has no known cause. The sample table lists tens of thousands of clones, about 88% of them with a count of one. The ten largest clones take up approximately 4% of the sample. As to this clone: The antigen it recognizes is unknown. The sample holds no much larger clone one base away, and base qualities are not on file.

Patients with autoimmune disease history or receiving systemic immunosuppression were excluded from the trial. Peripheral blood for TCR sequencing was collected from all dose cohorts at baseline, on cycle 4 day 1, and on cycle 7 day 1. Samples were obtained from an open-label, multicenter, first-in-human phase I dose-escalation trial of ivuxolimab. Adults with locally advanced or metastatic melanoma, renal cell, hepatocellular, or head and neck squamous cell carcinoma were enrolled in the trial. Before TCR sequencing, CD4+ T cells and CD8+ T cells from peripheral blood were sorted into separate populations. Trimmed from V: 3 bases; trimmed from J: 5 bases; junction bases lacking a gene match: 6. From the germline V gene (reference sequence), CDR1 is MNHEY and CDR2 is SMNVEV. From the cysteine up to the phenylalanine, the CDR3 has a length of 17 residues. This entry keeps only the CDR3 DNA: 51 bases, framed from base 1.

The starting material was CD4+ or CD8+ T cells sorted from blood, obtained in a trial of the OX40 agonist ivuxolimab. The TCR comes from an adult with an advanced solid tumor such as melanoma, head and neck, liver or kidney cancer. The chain is assembled from TRBV27 and TRBJ2-1; 14 central nucleotides agree with TRBD2. CDR3 reads: CASSLGLAGAGDNEQFF. The sequenced DNA: TGTGCCAGCAGTTTGGGACTAGCGGGAGCAGGTGACAATGAGCAGTTCTTC.